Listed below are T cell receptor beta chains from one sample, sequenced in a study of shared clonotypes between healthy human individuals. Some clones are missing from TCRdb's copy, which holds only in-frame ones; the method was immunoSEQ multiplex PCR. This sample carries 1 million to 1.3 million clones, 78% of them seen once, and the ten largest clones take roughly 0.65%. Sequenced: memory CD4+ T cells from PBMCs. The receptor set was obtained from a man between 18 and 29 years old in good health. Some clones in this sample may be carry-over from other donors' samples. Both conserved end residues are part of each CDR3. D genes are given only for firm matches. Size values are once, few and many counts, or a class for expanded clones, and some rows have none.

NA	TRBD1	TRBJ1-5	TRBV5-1	CASSQGQSNQPQHF	TGCGCCAGCAGCCAGGGACAGAGCAATCAGCCCCAGCATTTT
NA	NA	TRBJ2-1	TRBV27	CASAPGTLFYHEQFF	TGTGCCAGCGCTCCCGGGACTCTCTTTTACCATGAGCAGTTCTTC
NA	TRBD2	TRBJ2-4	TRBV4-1	CASSQPSGSKNIQYF	TGCGCCAGCAGCCAACCAAGCGGGAGCAAAAACATTCAGTACTTC
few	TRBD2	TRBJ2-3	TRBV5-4	CASSSGLAGVTDTQYF	TGTGCCAGCAGCTCGGGACTAGCGGGGGTCACAGATACGCAGTATTTT
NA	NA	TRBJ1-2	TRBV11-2	CASSPRGGDGYTF	TGTGCCAGCAGCCCCCGTGGGGGGGATGGCTACACCTTC
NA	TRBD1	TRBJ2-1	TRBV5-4	CASSPGQSYNEQFF	TGTGCCAGCAGCCCGGGACAGTCCTACAATGAGCAGTTCTTC
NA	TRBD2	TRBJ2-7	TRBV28	CASSLKASGSYEQYF	TGTGCCAGCAGTTTAAAGGCTAGCGGTTCCTACGAGCAGTACTTC
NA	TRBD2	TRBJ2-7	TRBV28	CASSLITSGRGDEQYF	TGTGCCAGCAGTTTAATTACTAGCGGGAGAGGGGACGAGCAGTACTTC
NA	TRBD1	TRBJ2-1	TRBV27	CASRLDRGLHNEQFF	TGTGCCAGCCGACTGGACAGGGGCCTCCACAATGAGCAGTTCTTC
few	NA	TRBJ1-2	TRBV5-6	CASSLLWADYGYTF	TGTGCCAGCAGCTTGTTATGGGCAGACTATGGCTACACCTTC
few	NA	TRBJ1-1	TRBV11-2	CASSLWAGVNTEAFF	TGTGCCAGCAGCTTATGGGCAGGGGTGAACACTGAAGCTTTCTTT
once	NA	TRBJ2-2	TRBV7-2	CASSLTRKATGELFF	TGTGCCAGCAGCTTAACGAGAAAAGCCACCGGGGAGCTGTTTTTT
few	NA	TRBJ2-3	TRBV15	CATSSPGQSTDTQYF	TGTGCCACCAGCAGTCCTGGACAGAGCACAGATACGCAGTATTTT
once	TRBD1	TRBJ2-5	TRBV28	CASSNDRVGTQYF	TGTGCCAGCAGTAACGACAGGGTGGGGACCCAGTACTTC
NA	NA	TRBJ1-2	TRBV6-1	CASSEDSYGYTF	TGTGCCAGCAGTGAGGACAGCTATGGCTACACCTTC
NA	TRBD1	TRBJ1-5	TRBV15	CATSREGTGDSNQPQHF	TGTGCCACCAGCAGAGAGGGTACAGGGGATAGCAATCAGCCCCAGCATTTT
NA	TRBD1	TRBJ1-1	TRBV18	CASSPEQGRTEAFF	TGTGCCAGCTCACCAGAACAGGGGCGGACTGAAGCTTTCTTT
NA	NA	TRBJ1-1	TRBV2	CASGLDRNTEAFF	TGTGCCAGCGGCCTGGACAGGAACACTGAAGCTTTCTTT
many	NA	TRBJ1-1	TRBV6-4	CASSDSHLSNTEAFF	TGTGCCAGCAGTGACTCGCACCTTTCGAACACTGAAGCTTTCTTT
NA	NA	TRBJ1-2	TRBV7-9	CASRLNGGGYGYTF	TGTGCCAGCAGGTTAAACGGGGGCGGCTATGGCTACACCTTC
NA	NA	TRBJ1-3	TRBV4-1	CASRQTGTSGNTIYF	TGCGCCAGCAGGCAAACAGGGACCTCTGGAAACACCATATATTTT
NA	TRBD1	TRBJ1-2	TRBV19	CASSPDRARLDPNYGYTF	TGTGCCAGTAGTCCGGACAGGGCCAGACTCGACCCTAACTATGGCTACACCTTC
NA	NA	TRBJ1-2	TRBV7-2	CASSANYGYTF	TGTGCCAGCAGCGCCAACTATGGCTACACCTTC
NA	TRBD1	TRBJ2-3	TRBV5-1	CASSLGQGSTDTQYF	TGCGCCAGCAGCTTGGGACAGGGGAGCACAGATACGCAGTATTTT
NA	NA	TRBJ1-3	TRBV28	CASNHLDGNTIYF	TGTGCCAGCAACCACTTAGATGGAAACACCATATATTTT
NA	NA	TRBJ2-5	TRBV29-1	CSVEQTSKETQYF	TGCAGCGTTGAACAAACATCCAAAGAGACCCAGTACTTC
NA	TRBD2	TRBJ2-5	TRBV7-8	CASSLSLAVETQYF	TGTGCCAGCAGCTTATCGCTAGCGGTAGAGACCCAGTACTTC
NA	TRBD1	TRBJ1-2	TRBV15	CATSSGGDSYGYTF	TGTGCCACCAGCAGTGGCGGGGACAGCTATGGCTACACCTTC
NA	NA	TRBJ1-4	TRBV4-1	CASSSSTPGEKLFF	TGCGCCAGCAGCAGCAGTACGCCGGGTGAAAAACTGTTTTTT
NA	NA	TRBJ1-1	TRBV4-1	CASSQREGGTEAFF	TGCGCCAGCAGCCAACGCGAGGGTGGCACTGAAGCTTTCTTT
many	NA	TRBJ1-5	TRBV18	CASSDRTSGIAQHF	TGTGCCAGCTCAGACAGGACCTCGGGGATCGCCCAGCATTTT
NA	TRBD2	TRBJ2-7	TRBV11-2	CASSSPGLAGYEQYF	TGTGCCAGCAGCTCACCGGGACTAGCGGGCTACGAGCAGTACTTC
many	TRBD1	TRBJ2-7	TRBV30	CAWGTGAGYEQYF	TGTGCCTGGGGGACAGGGGCGGGCTACGAGCAGTACTTC
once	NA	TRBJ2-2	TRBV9	CASSVGPGAPNTGELFF	TGTGCCAGCAGCGTAGGACCGGGAGCCCCGAACACCGGGGAGCTGTTTTTT
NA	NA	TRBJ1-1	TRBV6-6	CASRVTRGTGEAFF	TGTGCCAGCAGAGTTACGAGGGGGACCGGTGAAGCTTTCTTT
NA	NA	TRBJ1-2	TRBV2	CASSEENRFYGYTF	TGTGCCAGCAGTGAGGAAAACAGGTTTTATGGCTACACCTTC
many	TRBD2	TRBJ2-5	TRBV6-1	CASPPGLAVQETQYF	TGTGCCAGCCCCCCGGGACTAGCGGTCCAAGAGACCCAGTACTTC
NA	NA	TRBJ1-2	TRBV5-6	CASSLKFVEGGKGYTF	TGTGCCAGCAGCTTGAAGTTCGTCGAGGGTGGGAAGGGCTACACCTTC
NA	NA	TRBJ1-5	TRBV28	CASSFMGPEQPQHF	TGTGCCAGCAGTTTCATGGGGCCGGAGCAGCCCCAGCATTTT
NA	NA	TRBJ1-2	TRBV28	CASSFSQRDGYTF	TGTGCCAGCAGTTTCAGCCAGCGAGATGGCTACACCTTC
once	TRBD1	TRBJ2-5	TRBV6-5	CASRRTGTGQETQYF	TGTGCCAGCAGGCGTACCGGGACAGGCCAAGAGACCCAGTACTTC